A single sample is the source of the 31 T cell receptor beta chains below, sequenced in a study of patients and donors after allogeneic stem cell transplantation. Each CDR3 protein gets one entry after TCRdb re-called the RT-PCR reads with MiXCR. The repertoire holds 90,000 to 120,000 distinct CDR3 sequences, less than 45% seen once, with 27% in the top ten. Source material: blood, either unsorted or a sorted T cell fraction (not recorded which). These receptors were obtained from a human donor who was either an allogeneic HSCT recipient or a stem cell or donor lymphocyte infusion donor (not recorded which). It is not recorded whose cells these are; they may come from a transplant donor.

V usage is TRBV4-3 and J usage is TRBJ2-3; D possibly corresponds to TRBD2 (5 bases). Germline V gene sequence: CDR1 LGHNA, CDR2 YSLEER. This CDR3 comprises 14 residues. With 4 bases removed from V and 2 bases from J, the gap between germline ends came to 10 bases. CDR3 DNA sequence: TGCGCCAGCAGCCGAGAGCGGTACACAGATACGCAGTATTTT. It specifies CASSRERYTDTQYF.

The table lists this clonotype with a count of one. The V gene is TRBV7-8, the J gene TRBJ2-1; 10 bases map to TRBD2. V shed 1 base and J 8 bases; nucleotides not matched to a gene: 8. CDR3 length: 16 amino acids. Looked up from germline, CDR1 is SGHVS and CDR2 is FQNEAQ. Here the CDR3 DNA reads TGTGCCAGCAGCTTAGAAATTCTAGCGGGAGTCTATGAGCAGTTCTTC. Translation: CASSLEILAGVYEQFF.

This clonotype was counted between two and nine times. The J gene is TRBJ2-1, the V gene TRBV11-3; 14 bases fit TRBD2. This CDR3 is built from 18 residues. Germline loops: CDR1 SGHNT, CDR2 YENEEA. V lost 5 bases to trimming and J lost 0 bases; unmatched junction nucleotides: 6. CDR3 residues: CASSQGGTSGSSYNEQFF. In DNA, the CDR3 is TGTGCCAGCAGCCAAGGGGGGACTAGCGGGAGCTCCTACAATGAGCAGTTCTTC.

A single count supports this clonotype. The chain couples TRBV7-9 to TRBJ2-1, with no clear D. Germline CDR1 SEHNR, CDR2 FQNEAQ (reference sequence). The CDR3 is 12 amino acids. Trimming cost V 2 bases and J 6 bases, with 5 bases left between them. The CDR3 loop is CASSLSANEQFF. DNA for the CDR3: TGTGCCAGCAGCTTATCCGCCAATGAGCAGTTCTTC.

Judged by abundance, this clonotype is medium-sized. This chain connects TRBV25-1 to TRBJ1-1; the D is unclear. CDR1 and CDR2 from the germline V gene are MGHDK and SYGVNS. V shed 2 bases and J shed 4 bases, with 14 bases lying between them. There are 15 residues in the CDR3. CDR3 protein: CASSEPTVKGTEAFF. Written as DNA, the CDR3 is TGTGCCAGCAGTGAACCGACGGTTAAGGGCACTGAAGCTTTCTTT. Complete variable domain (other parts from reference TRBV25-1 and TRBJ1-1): EADIYQTPRYLVIGTGKKITLECSQTMGHDKMYWYQQDPGMELHLIHYSYGVNSTEKGDLSSESTVSRIRTEHFPLTLESARPSHTSQYLCASSEPTVKGTEAFFGQGTRLTVV.

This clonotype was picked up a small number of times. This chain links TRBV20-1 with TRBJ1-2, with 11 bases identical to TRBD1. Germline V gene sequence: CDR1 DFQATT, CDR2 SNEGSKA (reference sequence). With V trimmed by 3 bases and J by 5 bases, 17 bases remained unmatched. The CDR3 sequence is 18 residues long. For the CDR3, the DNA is TGCAGTGCTAGGGGCTTAGTGGACAGGGGGCCGGATTCTTATGGCTACACCTTC. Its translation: CSARGLVDRGPDSYGYTF.

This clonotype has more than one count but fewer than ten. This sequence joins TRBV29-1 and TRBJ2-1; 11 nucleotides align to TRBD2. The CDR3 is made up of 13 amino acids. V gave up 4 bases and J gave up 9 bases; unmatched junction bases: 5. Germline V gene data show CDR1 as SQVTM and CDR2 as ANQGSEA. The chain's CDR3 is CSVGLLAGVEQFF. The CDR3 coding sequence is TGCAGCGTTGGGCTACTAGCGGGAGTTGAGCAGTTCTTC.

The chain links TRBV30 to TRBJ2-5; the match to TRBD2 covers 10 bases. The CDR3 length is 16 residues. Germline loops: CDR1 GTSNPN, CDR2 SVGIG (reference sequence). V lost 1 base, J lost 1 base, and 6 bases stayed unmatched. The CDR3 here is CAWSGTSGNPQETQYF. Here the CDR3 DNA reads TGTGCCTGGAGTGGGACTAGCGGAAATCCCCAAGAGACCCAGTACTTC.

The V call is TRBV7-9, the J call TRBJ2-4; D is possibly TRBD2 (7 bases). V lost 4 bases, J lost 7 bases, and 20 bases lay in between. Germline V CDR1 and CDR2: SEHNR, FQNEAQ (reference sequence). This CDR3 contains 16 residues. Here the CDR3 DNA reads TGTGCCAGCAGCTCAGGGATTCGGGGGGCGCAGAACATTCAGTACTTC. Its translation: CASSSGIRGAQNIQYF.

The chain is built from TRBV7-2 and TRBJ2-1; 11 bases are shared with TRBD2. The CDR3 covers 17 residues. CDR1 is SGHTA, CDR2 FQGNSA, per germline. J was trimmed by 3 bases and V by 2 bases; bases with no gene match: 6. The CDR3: CASSLSLLAGGYNEQFF. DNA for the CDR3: TGTGCCAGCAGCTTAAGCCTGCTAGCGGGAGGCTACAATGAGCAGTTCTTC. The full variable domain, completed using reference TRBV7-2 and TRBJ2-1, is GAGVSQSPSNKVTEKGKDVELRCDPISGHTALYWYRQSLGQGLEFLIYFQGNSAPDKSGLPSDRFSAERTGGSVSTLTIQRTQQEDSAVYLCASSLSLLAGGYNEQFFGPGTRLTVL.

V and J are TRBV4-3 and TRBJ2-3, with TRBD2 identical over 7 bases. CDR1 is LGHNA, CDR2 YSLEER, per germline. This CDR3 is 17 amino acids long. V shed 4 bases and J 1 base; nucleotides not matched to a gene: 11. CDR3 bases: TGCGCCAGCAGCCGCCACCCGACTAGCCAGGGCACAGATACGCAGTATTTT. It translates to CASSRHPTSQGTDTQYF.

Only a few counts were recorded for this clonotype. The CDR3: CASSQAAGNQPQHF. In DNA, the CDR3 is TGCGCCAGCAGCCAAGCGGCGGGAAATCAGCCCCAGCATTTT. This chain joins TRBV4-3 and TRBJ1-5; D is unresolved. The germline gives CDR1 LGHNA, CDR2 YSLEER. V dropped 1 base and J dropped 4 bases, with 8 bases sitting between them. This CDR3 comprises 14 residues.

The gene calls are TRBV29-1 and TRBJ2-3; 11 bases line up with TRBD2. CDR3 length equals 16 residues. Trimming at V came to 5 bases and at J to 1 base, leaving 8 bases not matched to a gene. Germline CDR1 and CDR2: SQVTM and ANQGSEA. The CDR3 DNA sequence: TGCAGCGTTCCTCGACCGGGACTAGCGGGCACAGATACGCAGTATTTT. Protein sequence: CSVPRPGLAGTDTQYF.

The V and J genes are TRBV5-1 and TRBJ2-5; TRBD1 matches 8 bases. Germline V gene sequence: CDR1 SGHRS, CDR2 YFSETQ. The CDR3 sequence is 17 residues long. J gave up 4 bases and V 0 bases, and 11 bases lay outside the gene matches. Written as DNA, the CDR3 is TGCGCCAGCAGCTTGGGTTTGAGACAGGGGAGGCGAGAGACCCAGTACTTC. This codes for CASSLGLRQGRRETQYF.

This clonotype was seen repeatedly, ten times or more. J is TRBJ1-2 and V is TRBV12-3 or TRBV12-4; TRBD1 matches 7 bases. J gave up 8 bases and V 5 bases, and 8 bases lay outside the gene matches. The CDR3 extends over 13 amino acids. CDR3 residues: CASSAPGGLGYTF. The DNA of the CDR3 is TGTGCCAGCAGTGCGCCAGGGGGTTTAGGCTACACCTTC.

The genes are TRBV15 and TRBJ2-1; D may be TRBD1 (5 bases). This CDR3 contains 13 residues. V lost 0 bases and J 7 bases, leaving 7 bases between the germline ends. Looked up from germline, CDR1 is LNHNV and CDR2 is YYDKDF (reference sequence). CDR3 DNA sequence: TGTGCCACCAGCAGAGATAGGGGAAATGAGCAGTTCTTC. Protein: CATSRDRGNEQFF.

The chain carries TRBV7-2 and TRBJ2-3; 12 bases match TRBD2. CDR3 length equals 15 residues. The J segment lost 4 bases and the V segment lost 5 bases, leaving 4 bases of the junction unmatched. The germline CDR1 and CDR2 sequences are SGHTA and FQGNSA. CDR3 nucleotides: TGTGCCAGCAGCCCTAGCGGGAGGGCCTCAGATACGCAGTATTTT. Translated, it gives CASSPSGRASDTQYF.

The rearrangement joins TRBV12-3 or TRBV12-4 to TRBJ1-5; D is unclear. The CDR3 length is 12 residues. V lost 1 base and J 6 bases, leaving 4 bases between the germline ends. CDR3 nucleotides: TGTGCCAGCAGTTTAGACGTTCAGCCCCAGCATTTT. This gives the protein CASSLDVQPQHF.

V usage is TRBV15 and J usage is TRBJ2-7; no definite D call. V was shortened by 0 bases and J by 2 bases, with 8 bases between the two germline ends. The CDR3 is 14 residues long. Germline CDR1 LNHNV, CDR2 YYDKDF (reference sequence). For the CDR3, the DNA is TGTGCCACCAGCAGAGAGCGGCACCCCTACGAGCAGTACTTC. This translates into CATSRERHPYEQYF. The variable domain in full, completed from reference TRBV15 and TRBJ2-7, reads DAMVIQNPRYQVTQFGKPVTLSCSQTLNHNVMYWYQQKSSQAPKLLFHYYDKDFNNEADTPDNFQSRRPNTSFCFLDIRSPGLGDTAMYLCATSRERHPYEQYFGPGTRLTVT.

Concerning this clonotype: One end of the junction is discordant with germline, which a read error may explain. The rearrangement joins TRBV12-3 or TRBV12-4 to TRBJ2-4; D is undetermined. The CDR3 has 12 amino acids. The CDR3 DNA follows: TGTGCCAGCAGTCTGGCCAGAAACATTCAGTACTTC. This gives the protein CASSLARNIQYF.

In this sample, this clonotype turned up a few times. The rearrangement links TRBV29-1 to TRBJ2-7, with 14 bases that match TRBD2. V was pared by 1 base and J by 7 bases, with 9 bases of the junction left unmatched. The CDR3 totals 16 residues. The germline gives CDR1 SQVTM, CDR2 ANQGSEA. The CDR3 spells CSVEGSGTSGSGEQYF. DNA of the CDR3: TGCAGCGTTGAAGGCTCCGGGACTAGCGGGAGTGGGGAGCAGTACTTC.

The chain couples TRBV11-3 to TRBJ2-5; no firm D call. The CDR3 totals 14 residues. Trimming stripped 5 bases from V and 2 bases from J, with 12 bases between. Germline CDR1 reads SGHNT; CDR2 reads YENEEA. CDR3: CASSATGLQETQYF. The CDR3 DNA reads TGTGCCAGCAGCGCGACCGGGTTACAAGAGACCCAGTACTTC.

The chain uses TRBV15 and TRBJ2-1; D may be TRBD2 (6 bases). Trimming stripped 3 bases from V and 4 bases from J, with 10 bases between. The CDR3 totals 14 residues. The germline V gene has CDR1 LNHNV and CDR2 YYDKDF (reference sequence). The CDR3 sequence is CATSRWDFYNEQFF. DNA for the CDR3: TGTGCCACCAGCAGGTGGGACTTTTACAATGAGCAGTTCTTC.

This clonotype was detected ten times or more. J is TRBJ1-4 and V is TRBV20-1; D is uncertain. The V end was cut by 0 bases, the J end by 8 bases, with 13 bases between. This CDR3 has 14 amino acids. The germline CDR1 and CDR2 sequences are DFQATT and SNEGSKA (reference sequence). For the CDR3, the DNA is TGCAGTGCTAGAGATCGAACCTTCGGCGAAAAACTGTTTTTT. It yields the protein CSARDRTFGEKLFF.

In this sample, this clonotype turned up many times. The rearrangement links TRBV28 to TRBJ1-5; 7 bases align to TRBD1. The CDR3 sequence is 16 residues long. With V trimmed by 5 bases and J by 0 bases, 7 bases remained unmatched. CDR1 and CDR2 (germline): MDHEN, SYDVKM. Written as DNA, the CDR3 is TGTGCCAGCAGTCACGACAGGGTGCCTAGCAATCAGCCCCAGCATTTT. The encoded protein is CASSHDRVPSNQPQHF.

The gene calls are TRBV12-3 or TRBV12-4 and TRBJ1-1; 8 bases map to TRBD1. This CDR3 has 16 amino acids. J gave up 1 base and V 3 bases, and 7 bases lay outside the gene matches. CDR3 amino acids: CASSFDRGRANTEAFF. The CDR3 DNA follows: TGTGCCAGCAGTTTCGACAGGGGCAGGGCGAACACTGAAGCTTTCTTT.

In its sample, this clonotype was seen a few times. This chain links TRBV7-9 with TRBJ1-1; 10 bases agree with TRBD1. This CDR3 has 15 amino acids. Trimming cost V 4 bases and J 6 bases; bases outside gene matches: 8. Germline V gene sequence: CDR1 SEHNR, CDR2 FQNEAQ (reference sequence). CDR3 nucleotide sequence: TGTGCCAGCAGCTCCGCCGGGACAGGGGAGGCTGAAGCTTTCTTT. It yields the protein CASSSAGTGEAEAFF.

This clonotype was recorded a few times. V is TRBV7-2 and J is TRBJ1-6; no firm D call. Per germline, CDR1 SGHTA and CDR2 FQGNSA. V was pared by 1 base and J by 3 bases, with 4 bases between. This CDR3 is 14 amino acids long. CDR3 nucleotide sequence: TGTGCCAGCAGCTTAGGGATCTATAATTCACCCCTCCACTTT. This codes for CASSLGIYNSPLHF. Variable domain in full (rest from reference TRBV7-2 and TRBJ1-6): GAGVSQSPSNKVTEKGKDVELRCDPISGHTALYWYRQSLGQGLEFLIYFQGNSAPDKSGLPSDRFSAERTGGSVSTLTIQRTQQEDSAVYLCASSLGIYNSPLHFGNGTRLTVT.

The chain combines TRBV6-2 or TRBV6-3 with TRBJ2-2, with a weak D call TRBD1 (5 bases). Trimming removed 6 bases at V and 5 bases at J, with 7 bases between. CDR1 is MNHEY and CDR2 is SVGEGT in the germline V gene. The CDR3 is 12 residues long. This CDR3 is CASRYRTGELFF. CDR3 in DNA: TGTGCCAGCAGATACAGGACCGGGGAGCTGTTTTTT.

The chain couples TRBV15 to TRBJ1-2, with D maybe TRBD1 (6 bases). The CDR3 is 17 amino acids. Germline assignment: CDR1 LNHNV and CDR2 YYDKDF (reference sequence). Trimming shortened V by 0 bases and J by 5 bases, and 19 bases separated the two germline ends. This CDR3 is CATSREWDISMGYGYTF. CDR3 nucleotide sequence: TGTGCCACCAGCAGAGAGTGGGACATCTCCATGGGGTATGGCTACACCTTC.

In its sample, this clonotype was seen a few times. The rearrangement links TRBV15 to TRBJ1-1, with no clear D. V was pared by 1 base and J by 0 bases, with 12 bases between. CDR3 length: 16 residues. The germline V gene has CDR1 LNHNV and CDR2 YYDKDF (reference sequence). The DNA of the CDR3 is TGTGCCACCAGCAGAGGAGGCCCCTTCATGAACACTGAAGCTTTCTTT. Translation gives CATSRGGPFMNTEAFF.